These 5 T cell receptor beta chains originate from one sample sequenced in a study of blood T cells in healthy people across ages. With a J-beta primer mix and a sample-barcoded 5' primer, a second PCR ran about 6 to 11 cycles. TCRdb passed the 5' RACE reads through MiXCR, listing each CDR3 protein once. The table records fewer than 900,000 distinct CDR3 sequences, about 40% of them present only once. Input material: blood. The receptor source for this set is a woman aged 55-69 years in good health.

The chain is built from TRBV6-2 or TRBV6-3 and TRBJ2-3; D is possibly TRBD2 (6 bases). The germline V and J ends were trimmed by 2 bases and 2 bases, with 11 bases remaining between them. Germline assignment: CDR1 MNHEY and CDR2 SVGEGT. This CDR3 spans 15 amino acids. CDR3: CASSYRGLYTDTQYF. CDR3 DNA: TGTGCCAGCAGTTACCGTGGACTATACACAGATACGCAGTATTTT.

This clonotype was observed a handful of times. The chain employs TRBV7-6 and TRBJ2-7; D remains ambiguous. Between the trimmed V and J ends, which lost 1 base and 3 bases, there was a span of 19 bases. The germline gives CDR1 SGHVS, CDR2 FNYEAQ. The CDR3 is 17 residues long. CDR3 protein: CASSLGPLINLGYEQYF. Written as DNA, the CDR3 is TGTGCCAGCAGCTTAGGACCGCTCATCAATCTAGGCTACGAGCAGTACTTC.

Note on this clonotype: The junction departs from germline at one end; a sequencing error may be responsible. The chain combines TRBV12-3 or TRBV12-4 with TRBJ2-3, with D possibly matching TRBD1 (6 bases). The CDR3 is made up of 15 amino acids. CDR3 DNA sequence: TGTGCCAGCGTCTCATCGGGACATCCCACAGGTACGCAGTATTTT. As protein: CASVSSGHPTGTQYF.

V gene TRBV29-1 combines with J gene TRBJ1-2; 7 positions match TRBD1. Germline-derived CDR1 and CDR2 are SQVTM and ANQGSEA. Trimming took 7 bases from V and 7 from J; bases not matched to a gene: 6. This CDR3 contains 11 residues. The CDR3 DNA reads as TGCAGCGGCCGACAGGGCCGTGGCTACACCTTC. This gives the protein CSGRQGRGYTF.

The CDR3 DNA is TGTGCCAGCAGCCCCGACAGGGGAGACTATGGCTACACCTTC. It specifies CASSPDRGDYGYTF. The V call is TRBV7-2, the J call TRBJ1-2, with 8 bases lining up with TRBD1. Germline trimming cut 5 bases from V and 3 bases from J; bases unmatched to any gene: 5. The CDR3 totals 14 residues. Germline assignment: CDR1 SGHTA and CDR2 FQGNSA.